The 29 T cell receptor beta chains listed next were all sequenced from one sample in a study of shared clonotypes between healthy human individuals. Using immunoSEQ multiplex PCR, the repertoire was profiled, and TCRdb retains in-frame clones only, with some absent. Altogether 2.3 million or so clones are present, approximately 95% being singletons, with the ten largest covering under 0.45%. Sequencing used naive CD4+ T cells from PBMCs. The subset: CD45RA+ positively selected. These TCRs come from a man aged 18 to 30 in good health. Some clones in this sample may be carry-over from other donors' samples.

The rearrangement uses TRBV28 and TRBJ2-2; D may match TRBD1 or TRBD2 (6 bases each). With 5 bases removed from V and 6 bases from J, the gap between germline ends came to 22 bases. This CDR3 has 17 residues. From germline, CDR1 is MDHEN and CDR2 SYDVKM. The CDR3 DNA sequence: TGTGCCAGCAGTCCCTTGGGGGGCTACCGGGGCGCCGGGGAGCTGTTTTTT. This sequence encodes CASSPLGGYRGAGELFF.

The J gene is TRBJ2-1, the V gene TRBV29-1; 10 bases line up with TRBD2. The CDR3 consists of 14 residues. The ends lost 6 bases at V and 6 bases at J; junction bases unmatched: 8. Germline V gives CDR1 SQVTM, CDR2 ANQGSEA. DNA for the CDR3: TGCAGCGTGGGGGTGCTAGCGGGAGTCAATGAGCAGTTCTTC. This gives the protein CSVGVLAGVNEQFF.

This chain links TRBV7-9 with TRBJ2-5; 8 positions agree with TRBD1. Looked up from germline, CDR1 is SEHNR and CDR2 is FQNEAQ (reference sequence). This CDR3 comprises 14 residues. The V gene end was trimmed by 3 bases and the J gene end by 5 bases; junction bases not matched to a gene: 5. The CDR3 loop is CASSFQGARETQYF. CDR3 DNA: TGTGCCAGCAGCTTCCAGGGGGCCAGGGAGACCCAGTACTTC.

The gene calls are TRBV30 and TRBJ2-1, with unresolved D. The germline CDR1 and CDR2 sequences are GTSNPN and SVGIG (reference sequence). The CDR3 is 14 residues long. The ends were cut back, 3 bases at V and 2 bases at J, with 11 bases in the middle. The CDR3 bases are TGTGCCTGGAGCAATTTCAGTCCCTACAATGAGCAGTTCTTC. Protein sequence: CAWSNFSPYNEQFF. Together with reference TRBV30 and TRBJ2-1, the CDR3 gives the full variable domain: SQTIHQWPATLVQPVGSPLSLECTVEGTSNPNLYWYRQAAGRGLQLLFYSVGIGQISSEVPQNLSASRPQDRQFILSSKKLLLSDSGFYLCAWSNFSPYNEQFFGPGTRLTVL.

The chain combines TRBV18 with TRBJ1-1, with 7 bases fitting TRBD1. This CDR3 is built from 14 residues. The V and J ends lost 2 bases and 13 bases, in that order; junction bases with no gene match: 13. In germline, CDR1 is KGHSH, CDR2 LQKENI. CDR3 region: CASSPDRDNTVHFF. CDR3 DNA: TGTGCCAGCTCACCAGACAGGGACAACACGGTTCATTTCTTT.

Details on this clone: Other DNA variants within this sample encode the same CDR3. The V gene is TRBV18, the J gene TRBJ1-5; D perhaps matches TRBD1 (6 bases). Germline V gene sequence: CDR1 KGHSH, CDR2 LQKENI. Trimming cost V 3 bases and J 4 bases, with 10 bases left between them. The CDR3 totals 14 residues. The CDR3 region is CASSPLTGNQPQHF. The CDR3 region has the DNA TGTGCCAGCTCACCTTTGACAGGAAATCAGCCCCAGCATTTT. Combining the CDR3 with reference TRBV18 and TRBJ1-5 gives the whole variable domain NAGVMQNPRHLVRRRGQEARLRCSPMKGHSHVYWYRQLPEEGLKFMVYLQKENIIDESGMPKERFSAEFPKEGPSILRIQQVVRGDSAAYFCASSPLTGNQPQHFGDGTRLSIL.

In the case of this clone: The same CDR3 can be traced to other DNA sequences in this sample. The J gene is TRBJ2-3, the V gene TRBV29-1, with 13 positions matching TRBD2. The trim removed 6 bases at V and 6 bases at J, leaving 9 bases unmatched. This CDR3 has 15 residues. Germline lookup yields CDR1 SQVTM and CDR2 ANQGSEA. CDR3 DNA sequence: TGCAGCGTGGGGGGACTAGCGGGAAAGGGCGATACGCAGTATTTT. It is translated as CSVGGLAGKGDTQYF.

The chain combines TRBV28 with TRBJ1-2; TRBD1 might be the D (5 bases). Germline V gives CDR1 MDHEN, CDR2 SYDVKM. The CDR3 is made up of 13 amino acids. The germline V and J ends were trimmed by 4 bases and 5 bases, with 11 bases remaining between them. The CDR3 sequence is CASSSGDLYGYTF. For the CDR3, the DNA is TGTGCCAGCAGTTCTGGGGACCTGTATGGCTACACCTTC.

The rearrangement joins TRBV30 to TRBJ2-5, with TRBD2 identical over 14 bases. The trim removed 6 bases at V and 2 bases at J, leaving 8 bases unmatched. Per germline, CDR1 GTSNPN and CDR2 SVGIG (reference sequence). The CDR3 contains 16 residues. The DNA of the CDR3 is TGTGCCTGCCCCGCGACTAGCGGGAGGGAGCAAGAGACCCAGTACTTC. This gives the protein CACPATSGREQETQYF.

The chain has TRBV10-1 and TRBJ2-7, with D perhaps matching TRBD1 (5 bases). The CDR3 is 14 residues long. In germline, CDR1 is WNHNN, CDR2 SYGVQD (reference sequence). V lost 0 bases and J lost 5, with 11 bases in between. CDR3 sequence: CASSESQGRHEQYF. The DNA of the CDR3 is TGCGCCAGCAGTGAGTCCCAGGGTCGTCACGAGCAGTACTTC.

The chain uses TRBV5-1 and TRBJ2-3, with D possibly being TRBD2 (6 bases). Germline lookup yields CDR1 SGHRS and CDR2 YFSETQ. V lost 0 bases, J lost 11 bases, and 19 bases lay in between. This CDR3 has 15 amino acids. The CDR3 region has the DNA TGCGCCAGCAGCTTGGGTAGCGGCACGGTTGGGGGGCAGTATTTT. Translation gives CASSLGSGTVGGQYF.

The rearrangement joins TRBV7-8 to TRBJ2-7; D is uncertain. Trimming removed 5 bases at V and 4 bases at J, with 15 bases between. The CDR3 has 14 residues. Germline V lookup: CDR1 SGHVS, CDR2 FQNEAQ. The CDR3 sequence: CASSRRLLTYEQYF. The CDR3 DNA reads TGTGCCAGCAGCCGTCGACTCCTCACTTACGAGCAGTACTTC.

The chain links TRBV7-2 to TRBJ2-7; 11 bases agree with TRBD2. CDR1 and CDR2 (germline): SGHTA, FQGNSA. V was pared by 5 bases and J by 1 base, with 10 bases of the junction left unmatched. The CDR3 loop spans 17 amino acids. The CDR3 nucleotides are TGTGCCAGCAGCCCCGTTCTGCTAGCGGGAGGATCCTACGAGCAGTACTTC. Translating gives CASSPVLLAGGSYEQYF.

The chain has TRBV29-1 and TRBJ1-1; no clear D. The CDR3 totals 12 residues. Trimming shortened V by 3 bases and J by 3 bases, and 8 bases separated the two germline ends. CDR1 is SQVTM and CDR2 is ANQGSEA in the germline V gene. Here the CDR3 reads CSVERSHTEAFF. Here the CDR3 DNA reads TGCAGCGTTGAGCGCAGCCACACTGAAGCTTTCTTT.

The rearrangement joins TRBV18 to TRBJ1-1, with D possibly matching TRBD1 (6 bases). The CDR3 loop spans 14 amino acids. Germline V lookup: CDR1 KGHSH, CDR2 LQKENI. V was cut by 2 bases and J by 4 bases, with 11 bases left in between. The CDR3 is CASSPRTVGTEAFF. The CDR3 DNA is TGTGCCAGCTCACCAAGGACAGTTGGCACTGAAGCTTTCTTT.

V is TRBV11-2 and J is TRBJ1-2; 10 positions agree with TRBD1. CDR3 length: 14 residues. Trimming at V came to 6 bases and at J to 5 bases, leaving 6 bases not matched to a gene. Germline CDR1 SGHAT, CDR2 FQNNGV. CDR3 loop: CASSQGQGGYGYTF. The CDR3 region has the DNA TGTGCCAGCAGTCAAGGACAGGGGGGATATGGCTACACCTTC. The whole variable domain, filled in from reference TRBV11-2 and TRBJ1-2, reads EAGVAQSPRYKIIEKRQSVAFWCNPISGHATLYWYQQILGQGPKLLIQFQNNGVVDDSQLPKDRFSAERLKGVDSTLKIQPAKLEDSAVYLCASSQGQGGYGYTFGSGTRLTVV.

The chain's CDR3 is CSVVPHSGEQFF. CDR3 in DNA: TGCAGCGTTGTCCCTCACAGCGGTGAGCAGTTCTTC. The V call is TRBV29-1, the J call TRBJ2-1, with a tentative D call TRBD2 (5 bases). V was pared by 4 bases and J by 9 bases, with 13 bases between. Germline CDR1 is SQVTM and CDR2 is ANQGSEA. The CDR3 runs to 12 residues.

The rearrangement links TRBV28 to TRBJ2-1; 7 bases are shared with TRBD2. V trimming: 8 bases; J trimming: 5 bases; junction bases outside the gene matches: 3. Germline loops: CDR1 MDHEN, CDR2 SYDVKM. The length of the CDR3 is 12 residues. This chain's CDR3 is CASRGLHNEQFF. The CDR3 bases are TGTGCCAGCCGGGGACTACACAATGAGCAGTTCTTC. The full variable domain, completed using reference TRBV28 and TRBJ2-1, is DVKVTQSSRYLVKRTGEKVFLECVQDMDHENMFWYRQDPGLGLRLIYFSYDVKMKEKGDIPEGYSVSREKKERFSLILESASTNQTSMYLCASRGLHNEQFFGPGTRLTVL.

V and J are TRBV5-1 and TRBJ2-1, with D possibly being TRBD1 (5 bases). The CDR3 is 16 residues long. Trimming removed 0 bases from V and 2 bases from J, with 12 bases in between. The germline CDR1 and CDR2 sequences are SGHRS and YFSETQ. The CDR3 reads CASSLAPTGAYNEQFF. Written as DNA, the CDR3 is TGCGCCAGCAGCTTGGCCCCAACAGGAGCCTACAATGAGCAGTTCTTC.

This clone is a singleton in its sample. The chain couples TRBV28 to TRBJ2-5; D remains ambiguous. Germline-derived CDR1 and CDR2 are MDHEN and SYDVKM. V lost 10 bases, J lost 4 bases, and 13 bases lay in between. The CDR3 runs to 12 residues. The CDR3 is CATLSAGETQYF. The CDR3 DNA reads TGTGCCACCCTAAGCGCTGGAGAGACCCAGTACTTC.

In DNA form, the CDR3 reads TGCGCCAGCAGTGAGTCGGGAGGGTCCTACGAGCAGTACTTC. Amino acids: CASSESGGSYEQYF. The V gene is TRBV10-2, the J gene TRBJ2-7, with 7 bases matching TRBD2. Germline CDR1 and CDR2: WSHSY and SAAADI. V trimming: 0 bases; J trimming: 1 base; junction bases outside the gene matches: 0. The CDR3 is made up of 14 amino acids.

Notes on this clone: The same CDR3 also results from other DNA sequences found in this sample. The chain combines TRBV28 with TRBJ1-5; 9 bases map to TRBD1. This CDR3 is 15 amino acids long. V was clipped by 3 bases and J by 4 bases; unmatched bases: 4. Germline V gives CDR1 MDHEN, CDR2 SYDVKM. DNA of the CDR3: TGTGCCAGCAGTTTTTCACAGGGGGCAAATCAGCCCCAGCATTTT. It specifies CASSFSQGANQPQHF.

The rearrangement uses TRBV28 and TRBJ2-6, with D possibly TRBD1 on 6 matching bases. Trimming removed 5 bases from V and 3 bases from J, with 11 bases in between. This CDR3 is 15 amino acids long. Germline V gene sequence: CDR1 MDHEN, CDR2 SYDVKM. CDR3 amino acids: CASSKTGNGANVLTF. CDR3 in DNA: TGTGCCAGCAGTAAAACAGGGAATGGGGCCAACGTCCTGACTTTC.

V and J are TRBV10-3 and TRBJ1-6, with D perhaps matching TRBD1 (5 bases). CDR1 and CDR2 (germline): ENHRY, SYGVKD. This CDR3 region has 13 residues. Trimming stripped 7 bases from V and 7 bases from J, with 11 bases between. The CDR3 region has the DNA TGTGCCATCAATCAGGGAACCAATTCACCCCTCCACTTT. It encodes CAINQGTNSPLHF.

A remark on this clone: Other nucleotide sequences in the sample specify the same CDR3. V gene TRBV7-2 combines with J gene TRBJ2-3, with 8 bases that match TRBD2. The CDR3 has 14 amino acids. CDR1 and CDR2 from the germline V gene are SGHTA and FQGNSA. J gave up 2 bases and V 4 bases, and 2 bases lay outside the gene matches. The CDR3 DNA sequence: TGTGCCAGCAGCTCCGGACTAGCCACAGATACGCAGTATTTT. Residues: CASSSGLATDTQYF.

Only a few counts were recorded for this clone. This chain connects TRBV28 to TRBJ1-1, with D hard to call. Trimming removed 5 bases from V and 0 bases from J, with 10 bases in between. There are 14 residues in the CDR3. The V gene's germline CDR1 is MDHEN and CDR2 SYDVKM. CDR3 in DNA: TGTGCCAGCAGTATGCCGGGTATGAACACTGAAGCTTTCTTT. Translating gives CASSMPGMNTEAFF.

This chain uses TRBV7-3 with TRBJ2-1, with 10 bases aligning to TRBD2. The V and J ends lost 3 bases and 1 base, in that order; junction bases with no gene match: 3. The CDR3 spans 16 residues. Germline V gene sequence: CDR1 SGHTA, CDR2 FQGTGA. The CDR3 here is CASSLSGRGSYNEQFF. DNA of the CDR3: TGTGCCAGCAGCTTGAGCGGGAGGGGTTCCTACAATGAGCAGTTCTTC.

In its sample, this clone was seen once. V gene TRBV9 combines with J gene TRBJ2-7; TRBD1 is a possible D gene (5 bases). The ends were cut back, 3 bases at V and 5 bases at J, with 15 bases in the middle. The CDR3 length is 14 residues. The germline gives CDR1 SGDLS, CDR2 YYNGEE. The DNA for the CDR3 is TGTGCCAGCAGCGCTGCGACAGCCACCCACGAGCAGTACTTC. Protein: CASSAATATHEQYF.

The J gene is TRBJ2-7, the V gene TRBV18, with 8 positions matching TRBD1. The germline CDR1 and CDR2 sequences are KGHSH and LQKENI. This CDR3 is built from 14 residues. The V segment lost 6 bases and the J segment 6 bases; nucleotides outside the gene matches: 10. The CDR3 loop is CASSPDRDSLEQYF. In DNA form, the CDR3 reads TGTGCCAGCTCCCCGGACAGGGACTCACTCGAGCAGTACTTC.